These 25 T cell receptor beta chains were sequenced from one sample in a study of T-cell memory formation after mild COVID-19. TCRdb analysed the 5' RACE reads with MiXCR anew, one entry per CDR3 protein. The sample lists over 120,000 distinct CDR3 sequences, under 25% occurring once. Sequenced input: PBMCs or a T cell subset sorted from them (not recorded which). These receptors were collected from an adult woman who had mild COVID-19 (a few samples of this study predate the infection). Cell type and time point are not known.

This clonotype was counted between two and nine times. V and J are TRBV7-2 and TRBJ2-1; 9 bases agree with TRBD2. With V trimmed by 1 base and J by 6 bases, 1 base remained unmatched. Germline lookup yields CDR1 SGHTA and CDR2 FQGNSA. The CDR3 is 14 residues long. The DNA of the CDR3 is TGTGCCAGCAGCTTAGTAGCGGGGGTCAATGAGCAGTTCTTC. Its protein product is CASSLVAGVNEQFF.

Remarks on this clonotype: One end of the junction fails to match germline, which may point to a read error. The J gene is TRBJ2-2, the V gene TRBV5-5, with 7 positions matching TRBD2. The CDR3 contains 15 residues. Germline assignment: CDR1 SGHKS and CDR2 YYEKEE (reference sequence). The CDR3 spells CASTLGLAVTGELFF. The CDR3, as DNA: TGTGCCAGCACCTTGGGGCTAGCGGTCACCGGGGAGCTGTTTTTT.

V is TRBV10-3 and J is TRBJ2-5; TRBD1 is a possible D gene (5 bases). CDR1 and CDR2 (germline): ENHRY, SYGVKD. The CDR3 extends over 12 amino acids. V was clipped by 4 bases and J by 5 bases, with 8 bases between them. CDR3 DNA: TGTGCCATCAGTGGGACATCGGAGACCCAGTACTTC. It specifies CAISGTSETQYF.

This clonotype was counted a few times. The V and J genes are TRBV14 and TRBJ2-7, with D possibly called TRBD1 or TRBD2 (5 bases each). The CDR3 has 15 residues. V was shortened by 2 bases and J by 3 bases, with 14 bases between the two germline ends. CDR1 is SGHDN and CDR2 is FVKESK in the germline V gene. The CDR3 nucleotides read TGTGCCAGCAGCCAAAGTGGGGGTGCTTTCTACGAGCAGTACTTC. This translates into CASSQSGGAFYEQYF. Filled out from reference TRBV14 and TRBJ2-7, the complete variable domain reads EAGVTQFPSHSVIEKGQTVTLRCDPISGHDNLYWYRRVMGKEIKFLLHFVKESKQDESGMPNNRFLAERTGGTYSTLKVQPAELEDSGVYFCASSQSGGAFYEQYFGPGTRLTVT.

The chain couples TRBV7-9 to TRBJ1-1; D is unresolved. Germline V gene sequence: CDR1 SEHNR, CDR2 FQNEAQ (reference sequence). The CDR3 is 13 residues long. V lost 10 bases and J lost 0, with 12 bases in between. Written as DNA, the CDR3 is TGTGCCACGCTTCAACTTCTGAACACTGAAGCTTTCTTT. Translation gives CATLQLLNTEAFF. The full variable domain, its missing parts supplied by reference TRBV7-9 and TRBJ1-1, is DTGVSQNPRHKITKRGQNVTFRCDPISEHNRLYWYRQTLGQGPEFLTYFQNEAQLEKSRLLSDRFSAERPKGSFSTLEIQRTEQGDSAMYLCATLQLLNTEAFFGQGTRLTVV.

The chain couples TRBV20-1 to TRBJ2-5; 8 bases are a match to TRBD2. CDR1 is DFQATT, CDR2 SNEGSKA, per germline (reference sequence). The CDR3 covers 16 residues. The V gene end was trimmed by 3 bases and the J gene end by 2 bases; junction bases not matched to a gene: 11. CDR3 sequence: CSARALAGGIQETQYF. In DNA form, the CDR3 reads TGCAGTGCTAGGGCCCTGGCGGGGGGAATACAAGAGACCCAGTACTTC.

The genes are TRBV24-1 and TRBJ1-2; tentatively, D is TRBD1 (5 bases). There are 16 residues in the CDR3. Germline-derived CDR1 and CDR2 are KGHDR and SFDVKD. V dropped 2 bases and J dropped 5 bases, with 17 bases sitting between them. CDR3 coding DNA: TGTGCCACCAGTGATTCTAAGGGGCCCAGTTCGTATGGCTACACCTTC. It translates to CATSDSKGPSSYGYTF.

This clonotype was detected a few times. This sequence joins TRBV7-9 and TRBJ2-3; possibly TRBD1 or TRBD2 for D (5 bases each). Germline CDR1 and CDR2: SEHNR and FQNEAQ (reference sequence). The CDR3 consists of 14 residues. V dropped 3 bases and J dropped 9 bases, with 16 bases sitting between them. The CDR3, as DNA: TGTGCCAGCAGCTTGGCGGCCTCCTGGGGGACGCAGTATTTT. It encodes CASSLAASWGTQYF.

This CDR3 is CASSQFGPAEQFF. Here the CDR3 DNA reads TGTGCCAGCAGCCAATTCGGGCCCGCGGAGCAGTTCTTC. The V and J genes are TRBV14 and TRBJ2-1; the D is unclear. Trimming stripped 2 bases from V and 10 bases from J, with 12 bases between. Looked up from germline, CDR1 is SGHDN and CDR2 is FVKESK. This CDR3 spans 13 amino acids.

The table lists this clonotype with a few counts. The V gene is TRBV11-3, the J gene TRBJ1-2; the D is unclear. This CDR3 has 14 amino acids. V was pared by 5 bases and J by 0 bases, with 10 bases between. Germline assignment: CDR1 SGHNT and CDR2 YENEEA. CDR3 in DNA: TGTGCCAGCAGCGAAGGACGGACTAACTATGGCTACACCTTC. This sequence encodes CASSEGRTNYGYTF.

The chain joins TRBV6-5 to TRBJ1-6; 7 bases are a match to TRBD1. Unmatched junction bases numbered 8, after V lost 4 bases and J lost 8 bases. Germline loops: CDR1 MNHEY, CDR2 SVGAGI. The CDR3 sequence is 15 residues long. CDR3: CASSFERQGHSPLHF. The DNA of the CDR3 is TGTGCCAGCAGTTTTGAACGACAGGGCCATTCACCCCTCCACTTT.

J is TRBJ1-1 and V is TRBV7-3; 8 bases map to TRBD1. Germline values: CDR1 SGHTA, CDR2 FQGTGA. The CDR3 is made up of 14 amino acids. V gave up 2 bases and J gave up 4 bases; unmatched junction bases: 3. As DNA, the CDR3 is TGTGCCAGCAGCTTACAACAGGGGGTCACTGAAGCTTTCTTT. The encoded protein is CASSLQQGVTEAFF.

The sample holds a few counts of this clonotype. The gene calls are TRBV7-8 and TRBJ2-3; TRBD2 matches at 12 bases. The CDR3 loop spans 18 amino acids. CDR1 is SGHVS and CDR2 is FQNEAQ in the germline V gene. J was trimmed by 1 base and V by 4 bases; bases with no gene match: 9. DNA for the CDR3: TGTGCCAGCAGCTCGCCGTCTAGCGGGAGGGCCGGCACAGATACGCAGTATTTT. As protein: CASSSPSSGRAGTDTQYF.

V usage is TRBV10-3 and J usage is TRBJ1-1, with TRBD1 matching 12 bases. Germline trimming cut 4 bases from V and 8 bases from J; bases unmatched to any gene: 5. The CDR3 spans 14 residues. The V gene's germline CDR1 is ENHRY and CDR2 SYGVKD. CDR3 residues: CAISARDRGPEAFF. The CDR3 DNA reads TGTGCCATCAGTGCCCGGGACAGGGGGCCCGAAGCTTTCTTT.

The chain joins TRBV12-3 or TRBV12-4 to TRBJ1-5; TRBD1 might be the D (6 bases). Trimming removed 4 bases at V and 2 bases at J, with 15 bases between. CDR3 length: 16 amino acids. This chain's CDR3 is CASSSTGSYGNQPQHF. The CDR3 coding sequence is TGTGCCAGCAGTTCAACAGGGAGCTACGGCAATCAGCCCCAGCATTTT.

V is TRBV7-9 and J is TRBJ2-3; D possibly corresponds to TRBD1 (5 bases). From germline, CDR1 is SEHNR and CDR2 FQNEAQ (reference sequence). V was trimmed by 4 bases and J by 3 bases, leaving 17 bases between them. The CDR3 sequence is 16 residues long. As DNA, the CDR3 is TGTGCCAGCAGCTCCACCCAGGGTAGGGGAACAGATACGCAGTATTTT. It specifies CASSSTQGRGTDTQYF. Variable domain in full (rest from reference TRBV7-9 and TRBJ2-3): DTGVSQNPRHKITKRGQNVTFRCDPISEHNRLYWYRQTLGQGPEFLTYFQNEAQLEKSRLLSDRFSAERPKGSFSTLEIQRTEQGDSAMYLCASSSTQGRGTDTQYFGPGTRLTVL.

The chain recombines TRBV7-9 with TRBJ2-4; D is unclear. With 5 bases removed from V and 4 bases from J, the gap between germline ends came to 15 bases. Germline V gives CDR1 SEHNR, CDR2 FQNEAQ (reference sequence). The CDR3 spans 15 residues. As DNA, the CDR3 is TGTGCCAGCAGCCCACCCGGCGGCGTTAAAAACATTCAGTACTTC. Translated, it gives CASSPPGGVKNIQYF.

V gene TRBV7-9 combines with J gene TRBJ2-7; no clear D. This CDR3 has 12 amino acids. The V end was cut by 0 bases, the J end by 6 bases, with 6 bases between. Per the germline V gene, CDR1 is SEHNR and CDR2 is FQNEAQ (reference sequence). CDR3 bases: TGTGCCAGCAGCTTAGCAGGGCGCGAGCAGTACTTC. It translates to CASSLAGREQYF.

The sample holds a few counts of this clonotype. The genes are TRBV20-1 and TRBJ2-1; D tentatively fits TRBD1 or TRBD2 (5 bases each). With 0 bases removed from V and 7 bases from J, the gap between germline ends came to 7 bases. Germline lookup yields CDR1 DFQATT and CDR2 SNEGSKA (reference sequence). The CDR3 spans 12 residues. The CDR3 loop is CSARDWGNEQFF. CDR3 sequence (DNA): TGCAGTGCTAGAGATTGGGGGAATGAGCAGTTCTTC.

This chain joins TRBV12-3 or TRBV12-4 and TRBJ2-3, with TRBD1 identical over 7 bases. V was clipped by 2 bases and J by 1 base; unmatched bases: 3. The CDR3 is 15 residues long. The CDR3 DNA reads TGTGCCAGCAGTTTAATTACAGGGGGCACAGATACGCAGTATTTT. Its protein product is CASSLITGGTDTQYF.

The chain has TRBV19 and TRBJ2-3; 7 nucleotides match TRBD1. The CDR3 contains 15 residues. CDR1 is LNHDA and CDR2 is SQIVND in the germline V gene (reference sequence). V gave up 3 bases and J gave up 2 bases; unmatched junction bases: 5. The CDR3 loop is CASSMGDRHTDTQYF. Written as DNA, the CDR3 is TGTGCCAGTAGTATGGGGGACAGACACACAGATACGCAGTATTTT.

The chain is built from TRBV12-3 or TRBV12-4 and TRBJ1-4; D ambiguous. V was shortened by 2 bases and J by 3 bases, with 10 bases between the two germline ends. The CDR3 is 15 residues long. The DNA for the CDR3 is TGTGCCAGCAGTTTAACCGGGGTATCTAATGAAAAACTGTTTTTT. It translates to CASSLTGVSNEKLFF.

This clonotype has more than one count but fewer than ten. The chain combines TRBV12-3 or TRBV12-4 with TRBJ2-5; TRBD1 agrees at 10 bases. This CDR3 is 15 amino acids long. V lost 3 bases, J lost 1 base, and 2 bases stayed unmatched. This CDR3 reads CASSFWDRGQETQYF. CDR3 bases: TGTGCCAGCAGTTTTTGGGACAGGGGCCAAGAGACCCAGTACTTC.

This rearrangement joins TRBV7-6 to TRBJ2-1; 8 bases agree with TRBD2. V shed 1 base, J shed 9 bases, and the junction held 8 bases outside the gene matches. The CDR3 sequence is 15 residues long. CDR1 is SGHVS, CDR2 FNYEAQ, per germline. The CDR3 here is CASSLGPAGVVEQFF. CDR3 coding DNA: TGTGCCAGCAGCTTAGGTCCAGCGGGAGTAGTTGAGCAGTTCTTC.

The V call is TRBV12-5, the J call TRBJ1-1; D gene ambiguous. The CDR3 sequence is 13 residues long. Trimming cost V 0 bases and J 7 bases, with 9 bases left between them. Germline CDR1 is LGHNT and CDR2 is FRNRAP. The CDR3 region has the DNA TGTGCTAGTGGTTTGGTGGGCGTCCATGAAGCTTTCTTT. This encodes CASGLVGVHEAFF.